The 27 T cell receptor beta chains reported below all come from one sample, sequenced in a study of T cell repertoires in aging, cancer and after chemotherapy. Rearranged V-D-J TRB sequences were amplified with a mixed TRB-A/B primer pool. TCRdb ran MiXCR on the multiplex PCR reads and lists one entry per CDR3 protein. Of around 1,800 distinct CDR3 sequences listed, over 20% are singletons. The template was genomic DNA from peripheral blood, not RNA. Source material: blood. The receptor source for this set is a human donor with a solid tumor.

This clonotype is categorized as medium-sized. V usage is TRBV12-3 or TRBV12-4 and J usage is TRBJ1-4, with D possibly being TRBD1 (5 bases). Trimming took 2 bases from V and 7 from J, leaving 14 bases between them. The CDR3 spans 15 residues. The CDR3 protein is CASSLSAGKSEKLFF. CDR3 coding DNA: TGTGCCAGCAGTTTATCGGCAGGGAAGAGTGAAAAACTGTTTTTT.

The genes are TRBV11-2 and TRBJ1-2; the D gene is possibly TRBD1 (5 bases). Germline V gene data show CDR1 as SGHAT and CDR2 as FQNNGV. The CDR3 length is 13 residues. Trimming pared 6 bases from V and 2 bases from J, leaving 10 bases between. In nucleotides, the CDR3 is TGTGCCAGCAGAAAAACAGGAAACTATGGCTACACCTTC. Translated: CASRKTGNYGYTF. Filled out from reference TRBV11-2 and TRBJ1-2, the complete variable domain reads EAGVAQSPRYKIIEKRQSVAFWCNPISGHATLYWYQQILGQGPKLLIQFQNNGVVDDSQLPKDRFSAERLKGVDSTLKIQPAKLEDSAVYLCASRKTGNYGYTFGSGTRLTVV.

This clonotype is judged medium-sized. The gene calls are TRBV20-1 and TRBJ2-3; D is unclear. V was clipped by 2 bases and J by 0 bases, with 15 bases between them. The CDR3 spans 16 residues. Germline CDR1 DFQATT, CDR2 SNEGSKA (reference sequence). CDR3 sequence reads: CSARPSWVLSTDTQYF. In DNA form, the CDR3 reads TGCAGTGCTAGACCCTCCTGGGTCCTTAGCACAGATACGCAGTATTTT.

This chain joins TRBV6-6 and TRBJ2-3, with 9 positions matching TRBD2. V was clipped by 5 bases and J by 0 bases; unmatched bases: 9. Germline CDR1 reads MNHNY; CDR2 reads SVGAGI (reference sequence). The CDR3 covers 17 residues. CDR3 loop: CASSETRLAVSTDTQYF. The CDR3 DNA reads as TGTGCCAGCAGTGAAACCCGACTAGCGGTTAGCACAGATACGCAGTATTTT.

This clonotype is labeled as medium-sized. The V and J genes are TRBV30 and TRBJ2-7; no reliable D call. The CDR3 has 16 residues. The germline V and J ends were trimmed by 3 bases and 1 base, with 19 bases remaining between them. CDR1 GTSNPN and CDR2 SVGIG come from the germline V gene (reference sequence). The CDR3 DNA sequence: TGTGCCTGGAGACCCGGTACCCTGGAAGATTCCTACGAGCAGTACTTC. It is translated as CAWRPGTLEDSYEQYF.

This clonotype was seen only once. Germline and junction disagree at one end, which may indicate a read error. CDR3 loop: CVSSLLALAYNEQFF. DNA for the CDR3: TGTGTCAGCAGCTTACTAGCGCTCGCCTACAATGAGCAGTTCTTC. V and J are TRBV5-6 and TRBJ2-1, with 7 bases matching TRBD2. Germline V lookup: CDR1 SGHDT, CDR2 YYEEEE. CDR3 length: 15 amino acids.

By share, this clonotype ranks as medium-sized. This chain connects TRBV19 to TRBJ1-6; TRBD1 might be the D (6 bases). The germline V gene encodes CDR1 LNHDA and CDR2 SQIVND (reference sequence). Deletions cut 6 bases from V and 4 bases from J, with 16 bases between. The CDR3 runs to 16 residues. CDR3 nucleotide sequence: TGTGCCAGTAGGGATGGACAGAACGATTATAATTCACCCCTCCACTTT. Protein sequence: CASRDGQNDYNSPLHF.

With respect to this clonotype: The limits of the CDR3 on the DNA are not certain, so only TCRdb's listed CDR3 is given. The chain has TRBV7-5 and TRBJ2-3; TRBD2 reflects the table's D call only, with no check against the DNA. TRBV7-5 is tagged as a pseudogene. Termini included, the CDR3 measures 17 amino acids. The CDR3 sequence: CISVPGRQGPFTDTQYF.

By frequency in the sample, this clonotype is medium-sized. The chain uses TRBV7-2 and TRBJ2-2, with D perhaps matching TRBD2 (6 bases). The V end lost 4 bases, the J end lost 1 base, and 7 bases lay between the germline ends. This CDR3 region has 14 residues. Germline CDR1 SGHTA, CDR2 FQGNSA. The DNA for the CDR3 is TGTGCCAGCAGCTGGGACTTGAACACCGGGGAGCTGTTTTTT. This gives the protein CASSWDLNTGELFF.

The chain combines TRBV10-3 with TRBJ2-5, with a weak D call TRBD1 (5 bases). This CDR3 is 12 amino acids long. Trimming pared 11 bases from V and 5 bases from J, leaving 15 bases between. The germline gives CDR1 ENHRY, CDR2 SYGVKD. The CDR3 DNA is TGTGCCCTCAAGGGGCCTGATGAGACCCAGTACTTC. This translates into CALKGPDETQYF.

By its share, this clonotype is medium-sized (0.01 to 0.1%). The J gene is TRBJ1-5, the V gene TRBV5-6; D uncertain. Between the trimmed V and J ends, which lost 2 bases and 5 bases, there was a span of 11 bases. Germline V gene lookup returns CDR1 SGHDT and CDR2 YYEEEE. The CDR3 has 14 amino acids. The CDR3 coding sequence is TGTGCCAGCAGCTTAAGCGGTGGAGATCAGCCCCAGCATTTT. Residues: CASSLSGGDQPQHF.

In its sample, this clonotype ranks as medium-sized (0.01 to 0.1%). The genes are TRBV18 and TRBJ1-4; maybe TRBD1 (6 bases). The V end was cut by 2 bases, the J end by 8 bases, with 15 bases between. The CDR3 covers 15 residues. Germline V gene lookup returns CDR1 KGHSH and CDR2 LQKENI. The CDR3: CASSPNREMGEKLFF. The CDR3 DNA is TGTGCCAGCTCACCAAACAGGGAGATGGGAGAAAAACTGTTTTTT.

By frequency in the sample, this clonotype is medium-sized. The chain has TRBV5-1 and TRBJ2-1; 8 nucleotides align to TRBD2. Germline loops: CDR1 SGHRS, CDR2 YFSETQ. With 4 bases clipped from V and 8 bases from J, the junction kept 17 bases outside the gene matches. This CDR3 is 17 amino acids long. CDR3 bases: TGCGCCAGCAGCATAAACCCCGGGACTAGTGGGAGGGATGAGCAGTTCTTC. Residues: CASSINPGTSGRDEQFF.

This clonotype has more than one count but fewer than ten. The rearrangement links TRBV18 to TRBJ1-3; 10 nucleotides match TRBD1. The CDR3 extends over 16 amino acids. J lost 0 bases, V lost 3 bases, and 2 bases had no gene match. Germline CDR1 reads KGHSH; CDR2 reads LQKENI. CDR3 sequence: CASSPGQGPSGNTIYF. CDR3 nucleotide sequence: TGTGCCAGCTCACCGGGACAGGGGCCCTCTGGAAACACCATATATTTT.

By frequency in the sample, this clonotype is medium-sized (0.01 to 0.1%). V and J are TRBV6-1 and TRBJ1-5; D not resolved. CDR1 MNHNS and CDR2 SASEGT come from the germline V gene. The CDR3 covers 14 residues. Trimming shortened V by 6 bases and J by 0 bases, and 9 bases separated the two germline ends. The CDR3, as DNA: TGTGCCAGCAGAAATCTGTATAGCAATCAGCCCCAGCATTTT. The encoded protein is CASRNLYSNQPQHF.

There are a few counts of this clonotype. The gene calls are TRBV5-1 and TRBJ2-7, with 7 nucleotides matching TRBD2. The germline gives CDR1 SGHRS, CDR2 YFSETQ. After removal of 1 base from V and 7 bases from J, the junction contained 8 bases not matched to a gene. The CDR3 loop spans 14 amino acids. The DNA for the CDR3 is TGCGCCAGCAGCTTGTATGGCGGGAGCAGTGAGCAGTACTTC. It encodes CASSLYGGSSEQYF.

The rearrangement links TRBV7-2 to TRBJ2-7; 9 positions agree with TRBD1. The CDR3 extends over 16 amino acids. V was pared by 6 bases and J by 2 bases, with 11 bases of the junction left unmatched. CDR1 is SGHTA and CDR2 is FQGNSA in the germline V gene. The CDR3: CASSYRPGQGPYEQYF. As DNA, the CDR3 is TGTGCCAGCAGTTATAGACCGGGACAGGGCCCCTACGAGCAGTACTTC.

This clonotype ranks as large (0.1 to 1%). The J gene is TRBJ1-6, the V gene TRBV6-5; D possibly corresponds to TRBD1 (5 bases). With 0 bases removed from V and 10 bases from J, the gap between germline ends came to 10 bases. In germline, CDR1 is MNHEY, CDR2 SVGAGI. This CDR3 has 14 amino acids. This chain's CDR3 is CASSYSKGTSPLHF. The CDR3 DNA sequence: TGTGCCAGCAGTTACTCGAAAGGGACCTCACCCCTCCACTTT.

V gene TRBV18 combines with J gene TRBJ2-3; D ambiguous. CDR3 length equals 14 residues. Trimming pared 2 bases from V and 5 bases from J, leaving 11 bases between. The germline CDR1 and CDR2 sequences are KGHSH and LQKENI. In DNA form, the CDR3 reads TGTGCCAGCTCACCAAAACATATCTTAGATACGCAGTATTTT. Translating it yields CASSPKHILDTQYF.

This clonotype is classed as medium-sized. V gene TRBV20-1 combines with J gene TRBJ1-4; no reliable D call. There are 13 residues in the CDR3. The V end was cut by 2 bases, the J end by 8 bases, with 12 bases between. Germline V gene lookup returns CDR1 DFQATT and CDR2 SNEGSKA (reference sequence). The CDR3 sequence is CSARPHDGEKLFF. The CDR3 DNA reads TGCAGTGCTAGACCTCACGACGGGGAAAAACTGTTTTTT.

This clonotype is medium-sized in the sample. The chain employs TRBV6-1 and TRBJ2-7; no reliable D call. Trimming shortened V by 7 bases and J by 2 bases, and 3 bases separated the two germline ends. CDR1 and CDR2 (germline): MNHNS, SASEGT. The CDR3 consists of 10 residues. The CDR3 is CASNAYEQYF. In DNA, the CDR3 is TGTGCCAGCAACGCCTACGAGCAGTACTTC.

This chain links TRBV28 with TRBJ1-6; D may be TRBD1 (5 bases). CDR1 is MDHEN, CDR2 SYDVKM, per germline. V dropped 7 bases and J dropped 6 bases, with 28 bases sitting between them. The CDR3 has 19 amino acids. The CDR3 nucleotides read TGTGCCAGCATCTCCCTTTGGCAATATTTCAGGCAGGGTAATTCACCCCTCCACTTT. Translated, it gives CASISLWQYFRQGNSPLHF.

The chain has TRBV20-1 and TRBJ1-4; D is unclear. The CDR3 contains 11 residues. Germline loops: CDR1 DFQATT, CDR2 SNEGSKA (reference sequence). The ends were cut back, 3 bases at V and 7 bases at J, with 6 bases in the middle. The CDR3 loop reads CSASPSEKLFF. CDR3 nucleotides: TGCAGTGCTAGCCCTTCTGAAAAACTGTTTTTT.

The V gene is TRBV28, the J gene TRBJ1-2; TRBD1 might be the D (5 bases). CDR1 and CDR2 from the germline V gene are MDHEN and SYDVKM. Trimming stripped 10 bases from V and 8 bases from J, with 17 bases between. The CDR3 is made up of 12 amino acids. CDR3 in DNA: TGTGCCACCCAAGGGAGCAGGGCCGGCTACACCTTC. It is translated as CATQGSRAGYTF.

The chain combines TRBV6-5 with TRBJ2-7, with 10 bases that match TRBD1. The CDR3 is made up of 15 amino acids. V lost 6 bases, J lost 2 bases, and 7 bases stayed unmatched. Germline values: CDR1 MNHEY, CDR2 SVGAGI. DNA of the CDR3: TGTGCCAGCAGCCCCCCGGACAGGGGGGCCTACGAGCAGTACTTC. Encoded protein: CASSPPDRGAYEQYF.

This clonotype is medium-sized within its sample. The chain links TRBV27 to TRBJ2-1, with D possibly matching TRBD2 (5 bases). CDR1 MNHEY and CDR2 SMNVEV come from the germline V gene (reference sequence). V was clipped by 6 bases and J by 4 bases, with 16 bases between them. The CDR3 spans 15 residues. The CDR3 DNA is TGTGCCAGCAGGGGTCTAGCTCTCGGGTACAATGAGCAGTTCTTC. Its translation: CASRGLALGYNEQFF.

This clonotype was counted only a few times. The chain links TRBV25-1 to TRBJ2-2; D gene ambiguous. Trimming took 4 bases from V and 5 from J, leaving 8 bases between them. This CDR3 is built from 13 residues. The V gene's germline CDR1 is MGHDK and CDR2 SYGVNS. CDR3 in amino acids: CASSALDTGELFF. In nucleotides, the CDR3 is TGTGCCAGCAGTGCCCTAGATACCGGGGAGCTGTTTTTT.